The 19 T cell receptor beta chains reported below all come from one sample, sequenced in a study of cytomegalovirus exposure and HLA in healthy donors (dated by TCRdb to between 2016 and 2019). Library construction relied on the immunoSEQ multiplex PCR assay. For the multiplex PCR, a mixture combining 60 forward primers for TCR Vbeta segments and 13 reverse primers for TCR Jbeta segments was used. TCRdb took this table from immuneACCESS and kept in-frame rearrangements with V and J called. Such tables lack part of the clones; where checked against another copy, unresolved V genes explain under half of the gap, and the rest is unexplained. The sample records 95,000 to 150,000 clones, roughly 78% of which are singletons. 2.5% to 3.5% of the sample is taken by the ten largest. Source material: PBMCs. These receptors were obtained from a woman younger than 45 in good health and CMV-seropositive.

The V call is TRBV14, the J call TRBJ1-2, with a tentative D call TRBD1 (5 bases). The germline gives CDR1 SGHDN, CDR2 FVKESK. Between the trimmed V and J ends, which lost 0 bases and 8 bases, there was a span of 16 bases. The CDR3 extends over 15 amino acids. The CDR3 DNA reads TGTGCCAGCAGCCAAGATTCTCGCGCAGGGTTCGGCTACACCTTC. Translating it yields CASSQDSRAGFGYTF.

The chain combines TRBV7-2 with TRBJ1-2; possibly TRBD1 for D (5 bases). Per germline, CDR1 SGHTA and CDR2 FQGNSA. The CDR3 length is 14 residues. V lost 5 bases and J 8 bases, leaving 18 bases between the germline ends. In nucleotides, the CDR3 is TGTGCCAGCAGCCTCAAGGCGGGGGAGAGAGGCTACACCTTC. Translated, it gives CASSLKAGERGYTF.

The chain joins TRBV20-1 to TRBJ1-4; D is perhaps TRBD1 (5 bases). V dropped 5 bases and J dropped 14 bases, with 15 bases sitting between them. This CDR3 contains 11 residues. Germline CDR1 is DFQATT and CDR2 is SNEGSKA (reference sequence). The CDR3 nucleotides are TGCAGTGCTGGTAGTCAGGGTCTCCTGTTTTTT. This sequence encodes CSAGSQGLLFF.

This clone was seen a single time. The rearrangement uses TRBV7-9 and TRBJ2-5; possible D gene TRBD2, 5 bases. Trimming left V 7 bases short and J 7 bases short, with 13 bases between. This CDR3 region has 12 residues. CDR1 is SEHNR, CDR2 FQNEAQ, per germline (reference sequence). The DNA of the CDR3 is TGTGCCAGCACCCCCTCGGGAACGACCCAGTACTTC. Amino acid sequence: CASTPSGTTQYF.

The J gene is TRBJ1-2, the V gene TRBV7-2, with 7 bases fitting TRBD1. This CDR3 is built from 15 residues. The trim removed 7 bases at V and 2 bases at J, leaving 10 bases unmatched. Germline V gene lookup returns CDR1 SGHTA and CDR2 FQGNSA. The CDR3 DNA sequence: TGTGCCAGCACCCTTTCCCCGGGACAGAACTATGGCTACACCTTC. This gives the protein CASTLSPGQNYGYTF.

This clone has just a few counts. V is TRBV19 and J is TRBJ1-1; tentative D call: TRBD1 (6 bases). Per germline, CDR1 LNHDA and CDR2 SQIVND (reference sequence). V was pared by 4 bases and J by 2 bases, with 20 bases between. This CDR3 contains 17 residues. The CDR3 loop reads CASSTPRGGGGNTEAFF. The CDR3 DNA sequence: TGTGCCAGTAGTACCCCGAGGGGGGGCGGTGGTAACACTGAAGCTTTCTTT.

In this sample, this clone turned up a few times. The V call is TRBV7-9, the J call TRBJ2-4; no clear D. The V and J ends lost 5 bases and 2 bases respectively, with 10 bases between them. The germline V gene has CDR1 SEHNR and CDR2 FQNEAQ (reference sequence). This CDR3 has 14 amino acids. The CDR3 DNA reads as TGTGCCAGCAGCCAGGCTGGTTCCAAAAACATTCAGTACTTC. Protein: CASSQAGSKNIQYF.

The CDR3: CASSGGQGSSYNSPLHF. The CDR3 DNA reads as TGCGCCAGCAGCGGGGGACAGGGGAGCTCCTATAATTCACCCCTCCACTTT. V is TRBV5-1 and J is TRBJ1-6; 10 bases align to TRBD1. V dropped 4 bases and J dropped 0; count of bases not matched to a gene: 4. Germline loops: CDR1 SGHRS, CDR2 YFSETQ. CDR3 length equals 17 residues.

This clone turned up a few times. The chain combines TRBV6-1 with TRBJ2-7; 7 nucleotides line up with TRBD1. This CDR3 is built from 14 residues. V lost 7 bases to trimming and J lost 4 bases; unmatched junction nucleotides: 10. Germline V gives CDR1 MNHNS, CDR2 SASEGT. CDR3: CASTKGTDPYEQYF. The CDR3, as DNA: TGTGCCAGCACCAAAGGGACAGACCCATACGAGCAGTACTTC.

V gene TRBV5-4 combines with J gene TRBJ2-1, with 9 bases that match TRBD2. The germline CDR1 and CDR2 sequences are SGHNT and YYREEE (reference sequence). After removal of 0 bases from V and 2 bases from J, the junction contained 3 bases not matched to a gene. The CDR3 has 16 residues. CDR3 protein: CASSLGSGGPYNEQFF. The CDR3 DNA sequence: TGTGCCAGCAGCTTGGGCAGCGGGGGGCCCTACAATGAGCAGTTCTTC.

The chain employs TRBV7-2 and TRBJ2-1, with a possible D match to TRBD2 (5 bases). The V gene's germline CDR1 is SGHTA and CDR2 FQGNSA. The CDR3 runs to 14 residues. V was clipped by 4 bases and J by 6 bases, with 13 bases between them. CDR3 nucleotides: TGTGCCAGCAGCTATAGAGAGGGCTTCAATGAGCAGTTCTTC. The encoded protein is CASSYREGFNEQFF. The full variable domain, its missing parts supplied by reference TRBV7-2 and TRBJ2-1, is GAGVSQSPSNKVTEKGKDVELRCDPISGHTALYWYRQSLGQGLEFLIYFQGNSAPDKSGLPSDRFSAERTGGSVSTLTIQRTQQEDSAVYLCASSYREGFNEQFFGPGTRLTVL.

The CDR3 loop is CASSRTGGGYNEQFF. Written as DNA, the CDR3 is TGTGCCAGCAGCAGGACGGGGGGCGGGTACAATGAGCAGTTCTTC. V is TRBV9 and J is TRBJ2-1, with a weak D call TRBD2 (7 bases). Per germline, CDR1 SGDLS and CDR2 YYNGEE. This CDR3 contains 15 residues. V was pared by 4 bases and J by 4 bases, with 15 bases between.

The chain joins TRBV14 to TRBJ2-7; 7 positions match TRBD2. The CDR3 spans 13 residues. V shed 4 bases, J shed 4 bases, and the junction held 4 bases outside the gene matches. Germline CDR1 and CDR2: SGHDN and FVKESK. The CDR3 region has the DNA TGTGCCAGCAGCCGGGCGGGGGTATACGAGCAGTACTTC. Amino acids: CASSRAGVYEQYF.

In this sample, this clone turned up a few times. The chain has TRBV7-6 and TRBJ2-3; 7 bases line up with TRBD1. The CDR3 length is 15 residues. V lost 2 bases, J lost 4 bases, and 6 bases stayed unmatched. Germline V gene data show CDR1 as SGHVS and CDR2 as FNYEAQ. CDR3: CASSLHIQGADTQYF. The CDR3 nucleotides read TGTGCCAGCAGCTTACACATCCAGGGGGCAGATACGCAGTATTTT.

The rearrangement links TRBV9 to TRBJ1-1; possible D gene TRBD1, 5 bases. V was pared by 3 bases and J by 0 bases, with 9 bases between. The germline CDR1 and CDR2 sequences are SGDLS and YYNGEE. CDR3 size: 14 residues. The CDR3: CASSAGGVNTEAFF. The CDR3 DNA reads TGTGCCAGCAGCGCCGGAGGGGTGAACACTGAAGCTTTCTTT.

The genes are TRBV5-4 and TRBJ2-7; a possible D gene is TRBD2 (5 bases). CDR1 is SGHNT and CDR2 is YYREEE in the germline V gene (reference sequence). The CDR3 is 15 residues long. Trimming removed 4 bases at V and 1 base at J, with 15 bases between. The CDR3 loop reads CASSRAGAQSYEQYF. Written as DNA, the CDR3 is TGTGCCAGCAGCAGGGCGGGTGCCCAGTCCTACGAGCAGTACTTC.

This CDR3 reads CASSPLGETQYF. The DNA for the CDR3 is TGTGCCAGCAGCCCCCTCGGGGAGACGCAGTATTTT. This chain joins TRBV6-6 and TRBJ2-3, with a possible D match to TRBD2 (5 bases). V lost 6 bases to trimming and J lost 9 bases, with 13 bases between them. Germline V gene lookup returns CDR1 MNHNY and CDR2 SVGAGI (reference sequence). The CDR3 covers 12 residues.

The chain's CDR3 is CASSPYRGQETQYF. The CDR3 coding sequence is TGTGCCAGCAGTCCATACAGGGGGCAAGAGACCCAGTACTTC. The V call is TRBV27, the J call TRBJ2-5, with 8 bases lining up with TRBD1. The CDR3 spans 14 residues. Germline CDR1 and CDR2: MNHEY and SMNVEV (reference sequence). The trim removed 5 bases at V and 2 bases at J, leaving 4 bases unmatched.

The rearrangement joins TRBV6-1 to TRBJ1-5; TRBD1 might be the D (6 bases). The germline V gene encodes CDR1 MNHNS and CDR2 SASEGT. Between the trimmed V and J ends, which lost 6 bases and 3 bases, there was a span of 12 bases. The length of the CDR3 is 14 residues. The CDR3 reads CASSYGQLNQPQHF. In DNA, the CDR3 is TGTGCCAGCAGCTATGGACAGCTCAATCAGCCCCAGCATTTT.